This T cell receptor (beta chain) was recovered during a study of blood T cell repertoires in COVID-19 (dated by TCRdb to about 2020). At the level of the whole study: Samples from collaborators originated in the United States, Italy and Spain and spanned both the acute and convalescent phases of COVID-19. The material from the prospective study consisted of cDNA or gDNA derived from T cells, B-cell-depleted T cells, or PBMCs. Deeply sampled blood TCRbeta repertoires from subjects exposed to, actively infected with, or recovered from COVID-19 were included in the dataset. The repertoires were released in a freely available public database meant as a resource for research on the immune response to SARS-CoV-2. Samples came from the ongoing ImmuneRACE study (first 160 participants) plus 1,254 subjects from 6 global collaborators. Nearly every sample came with metadata listing a de-identified subject ID, COVID-19 status, age in years and sex. Where HLA class I and class II types were available, the types were taken from metadata supplied by the sample provider, not from assay-based typing. Results and caveats for the whole study, not just this receptor: How much clinical and demographic metadata was included differed by source and by participant, and the metadata was provided uncurated.

Of note for this clone: The antigen this receptor binds is unknown. Base quality data are lacking; no much larger clone is found one base away.

V has 9 bases trimmed and J has 5 bases trimmed; junction bases matching no gene number 6. CDR1 and CDR2 (ENHRY, SYGVKD) derive from the germline V gene. From the cysteine through the phenylalanine, the CDR3 covers 13 amino acids. The entry retains the CDR3 DNA only, 39 bases that are in frame from base 1. Participants in the prospective study were aged about 18 to 90 years, lived in under 30 United States geographic areas, and enrolled through a virtual design. Cohort assignment in the prospective study relied on participant-reported clinical history from a screening survey and a study questionnaire. ImmuneRACE Cohort 3 recovered participants were defined by two consecutive negative NP/OP PCR tests, healthcare professional clearance, or symptom resolution. In the prospective study, whole blood, serum and a nasopharyngeal or oropharyngeal swab were collected from each participant by mobile phlebotomists. Additional blood draws and questionnaires over an approximately two-month period could optionally be provided by prospective study participants. Before DNA extraction, blood samples from the prospective study were shipped at room temperature or frozen.

TCRbeta CDR3 regions were amplified from genomic DNA using the immunoSEQ Assay, a bias-controlled multiplex PCR. For the original study's pipeline: The number of nucleated cells in each sample was estimated from the amplification of reference gene primers within the assay. Sequence reads were collapsed and filtered to measure the absolute abundance of every unique TCRbeta CDR3 rearrangement. For each sample, productive Simpson clonality was calculated by taking the square root of Simpson's diversity index across productive rearrangements. TCRdb holds this immuneACCESS table with in-frame rearrangements only. Some clones are missing; in checked studies, unresolved V genes explain under half, and the rest has no known cause. V and J calls and clone size are those listed in that table; D and trimming were worked out from the DNA. Across this sample there are about 270,000 clones, with more than 80% seen only once. In total, the top ten clones hold less than 2.5% of the sample.

The sample consisted of PBMCs or T cells enriched from blood (not recorded which). The TCR originated in a woman between 18 and 30 years old who had recovered from COVID-19. The rearrangement combines TRBV10-3 with TRBJ2-1; TRBD1 aligns with 8 central bases. The sequenced DNA: TGTGCCATTAAGGACAGGGTTGACAATGAGCAGTTCTTC. This gives the protein CAIKDRVDNEQFF.